The 32 T cell receptor beta chains below come from one sample, sequenced in a study of follicular helper T cells after annual influenza vaccination. The time point denotes: 2013-2014 season, 7 days after vaccination. Method: immunoSEQ multiplex PCR; TCRdb's copy keeps in-frame clones and lacks some. The sample contains around 9,000 clones, 65% to 85% of which appear only once. The sample consisted of CXCR5- memory CD4+ T cells sorted from blood, taken 7 days after influenza vaccination. Receptors originate from an adult who received the influenza vaccine.

The gene calls are TRBV30 and TRBJ1-1; D is uncertain. The germline V gene has CDR1 GTSNPN and CDR2 SVGIG (reference sequence). The length of the CDR3 is 14 residues. Deletions cut 2 bases from V and 1 base from J, with 11 bases between. CDR3 in DNA: TGTGCCTGGAGTAGAAACATGCGGAACACTGAAGCTTTCTTT. This sequence encodes CAWSRNMRNTEAFF.

The chain has TRBV18 and TRBJ1-1; 12 positions agree with TRBD1. From germline, CDR1 is KGHSH and CDR2 LQKENI. Trimming at V came to 6 bases and at J to 4 bases, leaving 15 bases not matched to a gene. The CDR3 sequence is 18 residues long. The CDR3: CASSPGTGGGLIGTEAFF. The CDR3 coding sequence is TGTGCCAGCTCGCCTGGGACAGGGGGCGGTTTAATTGGCACTGAAGCTTTCTTT.

V is TRBV7-8 and J is TRBJ2-7; 7 bases are shared with TRBD1. The CDR3 is 16 amino acids. Germline CDR1 is SGHVS and CDR2 is FQNEAQ. V lost 6 bases and J lost 2; bases outside the gene matches: 13. CDR3 DNA sequence: TGTGCCAGCAGTACATACAGGGGCCCCAATCCCTACGAGCAGTACTTC. It is translated as CASSTYRGPNPYEQYF.

The V and J genes are TRBV28 and TRBJ1-2; perhaps TRBD1 as D (6 bases). Germline V gives CDR1 MDHEN, CDR2 SYDVKM. CDR3 length: 13 amino acids. The V end was cut by 8 bases, the J end by 7 bases, with 17 bases between. The CDR3 nucleotides are TGTGCCAGCGAGTTAGGAGGGGGATCTGGCTACACCTTC. It translates to CASELGGGSGYTF.

The chain uses TRBV4-2 and TRBJ2-5; no firm D call. Trimming stripped 2 bases from V and 2 bases from J, with 6 bases between. Germline CDR1 and CDR2: LGHNA and YNFKEQ. The CDR3 sequence is 13 residues long. CDR3 residues: CASSQQDQETQYF. The DNA for the CDR3 is TGTGCCAGCAGCCAACAGGATCAAGAGACCCAGTACTTC.

The chain has TRBV30 and TRBJ1-5, with D unresolved. This CDR3 is built from 13 residues. Trimming shortened V by 0 bases and J by 6 bases, and 9 bases separated the two germline ends. Germline V gives CDR1 GTSNPN, CDR2 SVGIG (reference sequence). The CDR3 is CAWSVREGQPQHF. DNA of the CDR3: TGTGCCTGGAGTGTAAGGGAAGGTCAGCCCCAGCATTTT.

The chain combines TRBV7-2 with TRBJ2-2; D possibly matches TRBD1 or TRBD2 (6 bases each). This CDR3 spans 13 amino acids. V was shortened by 5 bases and J by 6 bases, with 10 bases between the two germline ends. CDR1 is SGHTA, CDR2 FQGNSA, per germline. CDR3 DNA: TGTGCCAGCAGCCAGAGGGGGGCCGGGGAGCTGTTTTTT. It codes for CASSQRGAGELFF.

The chain employs TRBV5-4 and TRBJ2-3; 15 bases match TRBD2. The CDR3 totals 17 residues. With 5 bases clipped from V and 3 bases from J, the junction kept 7 bases outside the gene matches. CDR1 is SGHNT, CDR2 YYREEE, per germline (reference sequence). The CDR3 sequence: CASSSGLAGGPTDTQYF. In DNA form, the CDR3 reads TGTGCCAGCAGTAGCGGACTAGCGGGGGGGCCGACAGATACGCAGTATTTT.

The V and J genes are TRBV7-9 and TRBJ1-4; no clear D. The CDR3 spans 12 residues. Looked up from germline, CDR1 is SEHNR and CDR2 is FQNEAQ (reference sequence). V was pared by 3 bases and J by 8 bases, with 7 bases between. The CDR3 spells CASSFLDEKLFF. CDR3 DNA: TGTGCCAGCAGCTTCTTAGACGAAAAACTGTTTTTT.

This clone came up a few times. The V gene is TRBV5-1, the J gene TRBJ2-6, with a tentative D call TRBD1 (5 bases). Germline CDR1 and CDR2: SGHRS and YFSETQ. V lost 4 bases to trimming and J lost 4 bases, with 15 bases between them. The CDR3 is made up of 16 amino acids. The CDR3 reads CASSTGRHRGANVLTF. CDR3 bases: TGCGCCAGCAGCACCGGACGGCACAGGGGGGCCAACGTCCTGACTTTC. The whole variable domain, remainder taken from reference TRBV5-1 and TRBJ2-6, is KAGVTQTPRYLIKTRGQQVTLSCSPISGHRSVSWYQQTPGQGLQFLFEYFSETQRNKGNFPGRFSGRQFSNSRSEMNVSTLELGDSALYLCASSTGRHRGANVLTFGAGSRLTVL.

The chain joins TRBV5-6 to TRBJ2-1; D remains unclear. The CDR3 length is 15 residues. The germline gives CDR1 SGHDT, CDR2 YYEEEE. V was clipped by 0 bases and J by 5 bases, with 12 bases between them. Written as DNA, the CDR3 is TGTGCCAGCAGCTTGGGGTCGGCTGGGAACAATGAGCAGTTCTTC. As protein: CASSLGSAGNNEQFF. Full variable domain (missing parts from reference TRBV5-6 and TRBJ2-1): DAGVTQSPTHLIKTRGQQVTLRCSPKSGHDTVSWYQQALGQGPQFIFQYYEEEERQRGNFPDRFSGHQFPNYSSELNVNALLLGDSALYLCASSLGSAGNNEQFFGPGTRLTVL.

The V call is TRBV7-9, the J call TRBJ2-3, with a weak D call TRBD1 (5 bases). The CDR3 runs to 15 residues. CDR1 is SEHNR, CDR2 FQNEAQ, per germline (reference sequence). Trimming removed 2 bases at V and 0 bases at J, with 9 bases between. The CDR3 is CASSLRGESTDTQYF. The CDR3 DNA follows: TGTGCCAGCAGCTTAAGGGGCGAAAGCACAGATACGCAGTATTTT. Full variable domain (remainder filled in from reference TRBV7-9 and TRBJ2-3): DTGVSQNPRHKITKRGQNVTFRCDPISEHNRLYWYRQTLGQGPEFLTYFQNEAQLEKSRLLSDRFSAERPKGSFSTLEIQRTEQGDSAMYLCASSLRGESTDTQYFGPGTRLTVL.

The J gene is TRBJ1-6, the V gene TRBV19; D is undetermined. CDR1 and CDR2 from the germline V gene are LNHDA and SQIVND (reference sequence). CDR3 length: 13 amino acids. Trimming took 3 bases from V and 7 from J, leaving 7 bases between them. CDR3 loop: CASSIKGNSPLHF. CDR3 sequence (DNA): TGTGCCAGTAGTATTAAGGGCAATTCACCCCTCCACTTT.

V is TRBV15 and J is TRBJ1-4; D gene ambiguous. The CDR3 runs 15 residues. Trimming took 0 bases from V and 8 from J, leaving 13 bases between them. Germline CDR1 reads LNHNV; CDR2 reads YYDKDF (reference sequence). The CDR3, as DNA: TGTGCCACCAGCAGAGATCGGGCCCAACGCGAAAAACTGTTTTTT. Translating gives CATSRDRAQREKLFF.

The V call is TRBV9, the J call TRBJ2-1; TRBD1 is a possible D gene (6 bases). The CDR3 is 16 amino acids. V was pared by 0 bases and J by 2 bases, with 12 bases between. Germline CDR1 reads SGDLS; CDR2 reads YYNGEE. The CDR3 loop is CASSVATRGTYNEQFF. For the CDR3, the DNA is TGTGCCAGCAGCGTAGCTACAAGGGGGACCTACAATGAGCAGTTCTTC. Complete variable domain (other parts from reference TRBV9 and TRBJ2-1): DSGVTQTPKHLITATGQRVTLRCSPRSGDLSVYWYQQSLDQGLQFLIQYYNGEERAKGNILERFSAQQFPDLHSELNLSSLELGDSALYFCASSVATRGTYNEQFFGPGTRLTVL.

This chain connects TRBV7-9 to TRBJ1-1; 8 bases align to TRBD1. The V gene end was trimmed by 4 bases and the J gene end by 1 base; junction bases not matched to a gene: 8. The CDR3 has 16 residues. Germline V lookup: CDR1 SEHNR, CDR2 FQNEAQ (reference sequence). As DNA, the CDR3 is TGTGCCAGCAGCTCCGGCCCGGGACAGGCGAACACTGAAGCTTTCTTT. As protein: CASSSGPGQANTEAFF.

This chain links TRBV7-7 with TRBJ2-1; D call uncertain. The CDR3 length is 13 residues. Germline-derived CDR1 and CDR2 are SSHAT and FNYEAQ (reference sequence). V lost 6 bases, J lost 10 bases, and 16 bases lay in between. CDR3 nucleotides: TGTGCCAGCAGTTCCGGGCCTTTCCGAGAGCAGTTCTTC. It specifies CASSSGPFREQFF.

The chain links TRBV5-6 to TRBJ2-1; 10 bases are a match to TRBD2. There are 18 residues in the CDR3. With V trimmed by 1 base and J by 4 bases, 11 bases remained unmatched. Germline V gene lookup returns CDR1 SGHDT and CDR2 YYEEEE. The CDR3, as DNA: TGTGCCAGCAGCTTGCGGCTAGCGGGAGTGGTGGGGTACAATGAGCAGTTCTTC. Its translation: CASSLRLAGVVGYNEQFF. Using reference TRBV5-6 and TRBJ2-1 for the parts outside the CDR3, the full variable domain is DAGVTQSPTHLIKTRGQQVTLRCSPKSGHDTVSWYQQALGQGPQFIFQYYEEEERQRGNFPDRFSGHQFPNYSSELNVNALLLGDSALYLCASSLRLAGVVGYNEQFFGPGTRLTVL.

The chain links TRBV9 to TRBJ2-3, with D possibly being TRBD1 (6 bases). Looked up from germline, CDR1 is SGDLS and CDR2 is YYNGEE. CDR3 size: 14 residues. V was shortened by 5 bases and J by 1 base, with 11 bases between the two germline ends. DNA for the CDR3: TGTGCCAGCAGTCGGGACACCCGCACAGATACGCAGTATTTT. It translates to CASSRDTRTDTQYF.

V is TRBV6-1 and J is TRBJ2-1, with a weak D call TRBD2 (6 bases). The CDR3 spans 16 residues. Germline CDR1 is MNHNS and CDR2 is SASEGT. With 1 base removed from V and 2 bases from J, the gap between germline ends came to 12 bases. CDR3 region: CASSEGRGWAYNEQFF. The CDR3, as DNA: TGTGCCAGCAGTGAAGGTCGGGGGTGGGCCTACAATGAGCAGTTCTTC.

This clone was recorded once. V usage is TRBV5-5 and J usage is TRBJ1-5; TRBD1 agrees at 8 bases. The CDR3 is 20 residues long. Losses at the gene ends were 1 base for V and 2 bases for J; bases not matched to a gene: 17. CDR1 is SGHKS, CDR2 YYEKEE, per germline (reference sequence). CDR3 DNA sequence: TGTGCCAGCAGCTTGTTGCCAAGACAGGGGAGGGTCATACGCAATCAGCCCCAGCATTTT. Translated, it gives CASSLLPRQGRVIRNQPQHF.

This clone occurred a few times. The chain is built from TRBV7-3 and TRBJ1-6; 7 bases line up with TRBD1. V lost 2 bases and J lost 7; bases outside the gene matches: 2. CDR1 is SGHTA and CDR2 is FQGTGA in the germline V gene. The length of the CDR3 is 14 residues. The CDR3 region is CASSLGTANSPLHF. The CDR3 DNA sequence: TGTGCCAGCAGCTTAGGGACAGCAAATTCACCCCTCCACTTT.

This chain links TRBV7-2 with TRBJ2-5, with D perhaps TRBD2 (7 bases). This CDR3 is 14 amino acids long. Germline CDR1 reads SGHTA; CDR2 reads FQGNSA. The V end was cut by 2 bases, the J end by 5 bases, with 12 bases between. This CDR3 reads CASSLRRGGETQYF. In nucleotides, the CDR3 is TGTGCCAGCAGCTTAAGAAGGGGGGGTGAGACCCAGTACTTC.

The chain uses TRBV11-3 and TRBJ2-7; weak D call: TRBD1 (5 bases). Trimming removed 5 bases from V and 0 bases from J, with 11 bases in between. Germline V gene sequence: CDR1 SGHNT, CDR2 YENEEA. The CDR3 is 14 residues long. The CDR3 reads CASSPGQGSYEQYF. CDR3 coding DNA: TGTGCCAGCAGCCCTGGGCAGGGCTCCTACGAGCAGTACTTC. Together with reference TRBV11-3 and TRBJ2-7, the CDR3 gives the full variable domain: EAGVVQSPRYKIIEKKQPVAFWCNPISGHNTLYWYLQNLGQGPELLIRYENEEAVDDSQLPKDRFSAERLKGVDSTLKIQPAELGDSAVYLCASSPGQGSYEQYFGPGTRLTVT.

J is TRBJ2-1 and V is TRBV7-9; TRBD1 matches at 8 bases. The CDR3 loop spans 15 amino acids. Germline V gene lookup returns CDR1 SEHNR and CDR2 FQNEAQ (reference sequence). Trimming removed 1 base from V and 8 bases from J; junction bases left unmatched: 7. As DNA, the CDR3 is TGTGCCAGCAGCTTAGTTACAGGGGGGAAGGATGAGCAGTTCTTC. Protein sequence: CASSLVTGGKDEQFF.

The chain couples TRBV2 to TRBJ1-2, with no clear D. The V end was cut by 4 bases, the J end by 6 bases, with 12 bases between. The V gene's germline CDR1 is SNHLY and CDR2 FYNNEI. The CDR3 spans 13 residues. CDR3 residues: CASSVGRRDGYTF. CDR3 bases: TGTGCCAGCAGTGTGGGGAGAAGAGATGGCTACACCTTC.

This chain uses TRBV2 with TRBJ2-1; D might be TRBD1 (6 bases). Trimming pared 5 bases from V and 4 bases from J, leaving 9 bases between. The length of the CDR3 is 13 residues. Per the germline V gene, CDR1 is SNHLY and CDR2 is FYNNEI. The CDR3 protein is CASSSDRYNEQFF. The CDR3 DNA sequence: TGTGCCAGCAGTTCGGACAGATACAATGAGCAGTTCTTC.

This clone was seen once. This chain joins TRBV28 and TRBJ2-2, with TRBD2 identical over 14 bases. Germline V gene data show CDR1 as MDHEN and CDR2 as SYDVKM. Unmatched junction bases numbered 10, after V lost 5 bases and J lost 2 bases. CDR3 length: 19 residues. The CDR3 DNA is TGTGCCAGCAGTCAAAAGTGGACTAGCGGGGGGCTAAACACCGGGGAGCTGTTTTTT. Protein: CASSQKWTSGGLNTGELFF.

The V and J genes are TRBV7-2 and TRBJ1-4; TRBD1 might be the D (6 bases). Germline V gene sequence: CDR1 SGHTA, CDR2 FQGNSA. The CDR3 covers 14 residues. The V end was cut by 2 bases, the J end by 8 bases, with 12 bases between. The CDR3 is CASSLTGRWEKLFF. The CDR3 DNA follows: TGTGCCAGCAGCTTAACAGGGAGATGGGAAAAACTGTTTTTT.

This chain links TRBV11-2 with TRBJ2-3, with 8 bases aligning to TRBD1. V was clipped by 1 base and J by 5 bases; unmatched bases: 5. Per germline, CDR1 SGHAT and CDR2 FQNNGV. This CDR3 comprises 15 residues. CDR3 in DNA: TGTGCCAGCAGCTTAGTCCTGACAGGGGAAGATACGCAGTATTTT. Translation gives CASSLVLTGEDTQYF.

J is TRBJ2-1 and V is TRBV28; D gene uncertain. The length of the CDR3 is 15 residues. V shed 7 bases and J shed 4 bases, with 17 bases lying between them. Germline V gives CDR1 MDHEN, CDR2 SYDVKM. CDR3 bases: TGTGCCAGCACCCAGCGCGAACTACCATACAATGAGCAGTTCTTC. This codes for CASTQRELPYNEQFF.

In its sample, this clone was seen a few times. V usage is TRBV6-6 and J usage is TRBJ2-7; D remains unclear. Trimming removed 6 bases at V and 5 bases at J, with 8 bases between. The length of the CDR3 is 11 residues. CDR1 MNHNY and CDR2 SVGAGI come from the germline V gene (reference sequence). The CDR3, as DNA: TGTGCCAGCAGATCCCTGGACGAGCAGTACTTC. It is translated as CASRSLDEQYF.